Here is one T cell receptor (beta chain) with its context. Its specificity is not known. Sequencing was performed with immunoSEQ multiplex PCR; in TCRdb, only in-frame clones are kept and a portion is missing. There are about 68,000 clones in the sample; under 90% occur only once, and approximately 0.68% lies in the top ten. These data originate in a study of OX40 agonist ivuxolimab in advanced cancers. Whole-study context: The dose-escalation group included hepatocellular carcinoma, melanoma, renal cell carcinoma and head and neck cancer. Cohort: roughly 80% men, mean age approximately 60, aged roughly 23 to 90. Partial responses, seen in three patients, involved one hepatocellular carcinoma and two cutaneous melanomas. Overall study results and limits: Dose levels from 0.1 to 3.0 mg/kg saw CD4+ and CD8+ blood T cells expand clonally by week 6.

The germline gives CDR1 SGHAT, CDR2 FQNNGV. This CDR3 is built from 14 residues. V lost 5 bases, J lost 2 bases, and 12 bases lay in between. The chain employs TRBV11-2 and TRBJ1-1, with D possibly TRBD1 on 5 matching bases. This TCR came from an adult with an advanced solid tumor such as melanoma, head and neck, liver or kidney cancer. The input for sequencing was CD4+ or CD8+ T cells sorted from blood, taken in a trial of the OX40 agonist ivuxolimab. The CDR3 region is CASSPGPTNTEAFF. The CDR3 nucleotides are TGTGCCAGCAGCCCGGGACCCACAAACACTGAAGCTTTCTTT.